The T cell receptor (beta chain) described here comes from a study of blood T cell repertoires in COVID-19. Study context: Samples of COVID-19 (acute and convalescent) were obtained from the United States, Italy and Spain. Sources were T cells, B-cell-depleted T cells, or PBMCs; the material itself was cDNA or gDNA.

The V end was cut by 9 bases, the J end by 10 bases, with 20 bases between. Germline values: CDR1 WNHNN, CDR2 SYGVQD (reference sequence). CDR3 size: 13 residues. In the original analysis: For nucleated cells, counts were estimated from reference gene primer amplification. The assay was immunoSEQ multiplex PCR, and TCRdb's table has in-frame clones only and misses some. V and J calls plus clone size are reproduced from that table; the DNA served to infer D and trimming. The table shows approximately 300,000 clones, with around 89% occurring only once. Sequenced sample: peripheral blood. This clonotype originated in a man between 18 and 29 years old who had recovered from COVID-19. This chain uses TRBV10-1 with TRBJ2-3; D unresolved. The CDR3 is CASSNSDGAAQYF. Here the CDR3 DNA reads TGCGCCAGTAGCAATTCCGACGGTGCGGCGCAGTATTTT.